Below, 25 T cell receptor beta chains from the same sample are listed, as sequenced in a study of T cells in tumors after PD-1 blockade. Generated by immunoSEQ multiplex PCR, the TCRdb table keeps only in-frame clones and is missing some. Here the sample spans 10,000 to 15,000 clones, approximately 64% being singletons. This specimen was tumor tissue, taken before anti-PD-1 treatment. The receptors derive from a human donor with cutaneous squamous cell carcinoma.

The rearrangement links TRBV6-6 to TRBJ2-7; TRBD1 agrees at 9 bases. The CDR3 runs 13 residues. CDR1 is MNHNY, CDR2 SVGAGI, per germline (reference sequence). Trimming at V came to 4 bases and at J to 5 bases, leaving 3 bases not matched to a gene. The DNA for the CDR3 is TGTGCCAGCAGTTCGACAGGGGGGGACGAGCAGTACTTC. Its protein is CASSSTGGDEQYF.

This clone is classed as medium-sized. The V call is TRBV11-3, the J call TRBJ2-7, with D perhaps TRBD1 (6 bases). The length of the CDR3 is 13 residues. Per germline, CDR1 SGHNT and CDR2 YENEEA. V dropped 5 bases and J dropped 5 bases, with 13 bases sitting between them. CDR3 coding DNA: TGTGCCAGCAGCCGCAGGGGAGTCAACGAGCAGTACTTC. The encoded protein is CASSRRGVNEQYF.

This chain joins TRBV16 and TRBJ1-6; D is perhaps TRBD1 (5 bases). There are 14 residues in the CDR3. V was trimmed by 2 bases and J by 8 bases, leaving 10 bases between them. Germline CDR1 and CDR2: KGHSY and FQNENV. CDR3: CASSQRFRDSPLHF. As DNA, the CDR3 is TGTGCCAGCAGCCAACGGTTCAGGGATTCACCCCTCCACTTT.

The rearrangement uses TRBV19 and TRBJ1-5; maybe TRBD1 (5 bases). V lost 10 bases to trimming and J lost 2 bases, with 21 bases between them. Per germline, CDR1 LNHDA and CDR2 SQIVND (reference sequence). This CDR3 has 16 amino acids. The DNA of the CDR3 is TGTGCCACATGGGGCACCGGGGAAGGCGGCAATCAGCCCCAGCATTTT. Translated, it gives CATWGTGEGGNQPQHF.

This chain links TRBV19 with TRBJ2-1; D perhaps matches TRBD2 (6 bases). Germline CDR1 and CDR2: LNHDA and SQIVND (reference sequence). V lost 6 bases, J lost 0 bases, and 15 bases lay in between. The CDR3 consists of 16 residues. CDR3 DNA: TGTGCCAGTAGCCCTCGGGAGCGGAGCTCCTACAATGAGCAGTTCTTC. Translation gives CASSPRERSSYNEQFF. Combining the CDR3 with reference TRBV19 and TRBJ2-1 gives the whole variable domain DGGITQSPKYLFRKEGQNVTLSCEQNLNHDAMYWYRQDPGQGLRLIYYSQIVNDFQKGDIAEGYSVSREKKESFPLTVTSAQKNPTAFYLCASSPRERSSYNEQFFGPGTRLTVL.

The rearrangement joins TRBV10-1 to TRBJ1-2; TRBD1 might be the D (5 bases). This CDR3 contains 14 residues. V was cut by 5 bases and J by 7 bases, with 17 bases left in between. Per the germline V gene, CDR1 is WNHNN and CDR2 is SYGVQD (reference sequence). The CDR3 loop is CASSQSGALSGYTF. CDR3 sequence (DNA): TGCGCCAGCAGTCAATCCGGGGCTCTTTCTGGCTACACCTTC.

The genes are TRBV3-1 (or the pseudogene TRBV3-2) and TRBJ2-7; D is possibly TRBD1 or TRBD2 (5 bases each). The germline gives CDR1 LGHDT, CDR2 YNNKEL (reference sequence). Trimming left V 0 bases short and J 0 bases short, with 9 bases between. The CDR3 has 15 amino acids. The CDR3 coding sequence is TGTGCCAGCAGCCAAGACCGGGGACCCTCCTACGAGCAGTACTTC. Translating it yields CASSQDRGPSYEQYF.

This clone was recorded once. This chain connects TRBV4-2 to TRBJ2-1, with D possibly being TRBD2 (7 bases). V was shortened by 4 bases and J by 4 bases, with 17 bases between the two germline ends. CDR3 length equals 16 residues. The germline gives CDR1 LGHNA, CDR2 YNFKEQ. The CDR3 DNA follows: TGTGCCAGCAGCCCTCAATGGGGGGGCGATTACAATGAGCAGTTCTTC. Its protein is CASSPQWGGDYNEQFF.

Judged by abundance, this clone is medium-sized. The CDR3 DNA is TGTGCCAGCAGACCGGGACAGCGCTCCTACGAGCAGTACTTC. Its protein product is CASRPGQRSYEQYF. The chain recombines TRBV7-2 with TRBJ2-7, with 7 bases matching TRBD1. The germline gives CDR1 SGHTA, CDR2 FQGNSA. There are 14 residues in the CDR3. J lost 0 bases, V lost 6 bases, and 5 bases had no gene match.

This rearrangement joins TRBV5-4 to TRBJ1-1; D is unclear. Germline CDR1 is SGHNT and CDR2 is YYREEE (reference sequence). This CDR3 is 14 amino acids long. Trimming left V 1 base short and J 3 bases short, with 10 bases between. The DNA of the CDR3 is TGTGCCAGCAGCTTGTCACCCGATCACACTGAAGCTTTCTTT. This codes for CASSLSPDHTEAFF.

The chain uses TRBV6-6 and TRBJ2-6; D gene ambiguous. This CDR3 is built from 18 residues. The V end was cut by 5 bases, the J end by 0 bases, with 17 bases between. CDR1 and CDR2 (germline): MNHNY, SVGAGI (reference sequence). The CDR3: CASSLRPEFASGANVLTF. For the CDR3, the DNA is TGTGCCAGCAGTCTACGACCTGAGTTCGCCTCTGGGGCCAACGTCCTGACTTTC.

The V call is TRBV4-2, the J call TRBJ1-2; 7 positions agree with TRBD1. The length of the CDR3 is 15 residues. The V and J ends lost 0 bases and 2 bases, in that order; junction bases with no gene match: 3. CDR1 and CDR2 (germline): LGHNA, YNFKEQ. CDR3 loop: CASSQDGTANYGYTF. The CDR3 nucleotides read TGTGCCAGCAGCCAAGATGGGACAGCGAACTATGGCTACACCTTC.

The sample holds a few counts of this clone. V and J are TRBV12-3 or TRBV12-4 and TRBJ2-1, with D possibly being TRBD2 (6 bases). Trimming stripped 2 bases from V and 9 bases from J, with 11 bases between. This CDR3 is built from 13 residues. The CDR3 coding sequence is TGTGCCAGCAGTTTACGGGGGATAGGTGAGCAGTTCTTC. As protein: CASSLRGIGEQFF.

Here the CDR3 DNA reads TGTGCCAGCAGCGTAGGGGGGGATTTCACAAACACCGGGGAGCTGTTTTTT. This sequence encodes CASSVGGDFTNTGELFF. The chain joins TRBV9 to TRBJ2-2, with TRBD2 as a possible D gene (6 bases). This CDR3 region has 17 residues. The V gene lost 0 bases and the J gene lost 2 bases, with 14 bases spanning the gap. The V gene's germline CDR1 is SGDLS and CDR2 YYNGEE.

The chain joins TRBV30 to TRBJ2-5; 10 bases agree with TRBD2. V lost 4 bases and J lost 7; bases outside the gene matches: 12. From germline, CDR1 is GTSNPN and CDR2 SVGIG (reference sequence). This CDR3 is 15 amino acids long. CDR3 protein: CAWNSGGVVAGTQYF. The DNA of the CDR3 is TGTGCCTGGAACAGCGGGGGGGTTGTCGCCGGGACCCAGTACTTC. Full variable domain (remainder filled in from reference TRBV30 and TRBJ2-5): SQTIHQWPATLVQPVGSPLSLECTVEGTSNPNLYWYRQAAGRGLQLLFYSVGIGQISSEVPQNLSASRPQDRQFILSSKKLLLSDSGFYLCAWNSGGVVAGTQYFGPGTRLLVL.

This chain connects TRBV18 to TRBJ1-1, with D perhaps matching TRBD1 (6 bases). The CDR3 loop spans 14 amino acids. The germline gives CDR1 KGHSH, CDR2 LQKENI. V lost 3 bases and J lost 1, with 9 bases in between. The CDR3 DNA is TGTGCCAGCTCACCGGGACACGGGAACACTGAAGCTTTCTTT. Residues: CASSPGHGNTEAFF.

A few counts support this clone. CDR3 sequence reads: CASREGFNRGNTIYF. In DNA, the CDR3 is TGCGCCAGCAGGGAGGGCTTCAATCGTGGAAACACCATATATTTT. The V gene is TRBV5-1, the J gene TRBJ1-3; no definite D call. CDR3 size: 15 residues. The germline V gene has CDR1 SGHRS and CDR2 YFSETQ. Trimming pared 5 bases from V and 3 bases from J, leaving 15 bases between.

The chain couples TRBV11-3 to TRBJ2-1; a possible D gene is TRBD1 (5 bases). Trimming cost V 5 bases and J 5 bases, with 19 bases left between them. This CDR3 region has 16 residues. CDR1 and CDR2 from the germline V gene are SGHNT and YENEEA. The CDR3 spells CASSITTGHHNNEQFF. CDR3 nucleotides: TGTGCCAGCAGCATTACAACAGGTCATCACAACAATGAGCAGTTCTTC.

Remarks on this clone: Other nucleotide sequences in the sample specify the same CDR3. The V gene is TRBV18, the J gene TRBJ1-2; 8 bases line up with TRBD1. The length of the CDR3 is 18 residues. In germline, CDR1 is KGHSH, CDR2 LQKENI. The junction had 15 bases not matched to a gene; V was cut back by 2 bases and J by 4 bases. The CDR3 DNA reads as TGTGCCAGCTCACCAGTTTCGCCCTTTTCCGACAGGGGCTATGGCTACACCTTC. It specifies CASSPVSPFSDRGYGYTF.

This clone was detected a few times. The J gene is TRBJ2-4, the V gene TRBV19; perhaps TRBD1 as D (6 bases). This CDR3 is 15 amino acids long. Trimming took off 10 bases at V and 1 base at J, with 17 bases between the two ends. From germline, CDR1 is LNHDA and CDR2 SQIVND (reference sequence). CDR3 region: CATAPGTTAKNIQYF. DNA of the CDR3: TGTGCCACCGCACCCGGGACAACGGCCAAAAACATTCAGTACTTC. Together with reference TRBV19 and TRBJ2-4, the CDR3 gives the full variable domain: DGGITQSPKYLFRKEGQNVTLSCEQNLNHDAMYWYRQDPGQGLRLIYYSQIVNDFQKGDIAEGYSVSREKKESFPLTVTSAQKNPTAFYLCATAPGTTAKNIQYFGAGTRLSVL.

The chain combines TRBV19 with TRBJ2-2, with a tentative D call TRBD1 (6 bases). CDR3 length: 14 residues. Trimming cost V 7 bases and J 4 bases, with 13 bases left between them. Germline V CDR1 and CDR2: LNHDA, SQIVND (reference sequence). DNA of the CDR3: TGTGCCAGTACACACAGGGTGTTCACCGGGGAGCTGTTTTTT. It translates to CASTHRVFTGELFF.

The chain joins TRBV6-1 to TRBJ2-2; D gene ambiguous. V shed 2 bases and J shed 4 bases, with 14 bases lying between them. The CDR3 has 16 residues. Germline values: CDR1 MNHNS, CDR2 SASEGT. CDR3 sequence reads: CASSESLGSATGELFF. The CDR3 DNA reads TGTGCCAGCAGTGAATCGTTAGGCAGCGCCACCGGGGAGCTGTTTTTT.

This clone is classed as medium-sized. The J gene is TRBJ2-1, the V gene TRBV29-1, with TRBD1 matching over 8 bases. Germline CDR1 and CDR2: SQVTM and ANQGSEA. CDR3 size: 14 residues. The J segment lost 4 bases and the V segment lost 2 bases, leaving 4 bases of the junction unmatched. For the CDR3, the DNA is TGCAGCGTTGAACCCGACAGGGGTTACAATGAGCAGTTCTTC. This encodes CSVEPDRGYNEQFF.

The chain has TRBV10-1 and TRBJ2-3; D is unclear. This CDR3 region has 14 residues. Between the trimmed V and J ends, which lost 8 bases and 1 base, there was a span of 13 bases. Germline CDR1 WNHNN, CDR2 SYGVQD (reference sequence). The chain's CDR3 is CASSEAEGTDTQYF. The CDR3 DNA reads TGCGCCAGCTCTGAGGCGGAAGGCACAGATACGCAGTATTTT.

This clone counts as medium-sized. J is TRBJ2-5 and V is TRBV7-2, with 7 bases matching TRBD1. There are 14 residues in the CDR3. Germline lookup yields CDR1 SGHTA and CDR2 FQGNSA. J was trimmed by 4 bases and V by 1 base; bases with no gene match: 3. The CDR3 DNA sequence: TGTGCCAGCAGCTTAGGGGCAGGGGGAGAGACCCAGTACTTC. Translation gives CASSLGAGGETQYF.